Presented here are 20 T cell receptor beta chains from one specimen sequenced in a study of a mutant IDH1 vaccine in newly diagnosed glioma. For these receptors, no antigen is known. Time point meaning: week 23, last vaccination. A 20-mer mutant IDH1 peptide at 300 ug was injected subcutaneously with topical imiquimod. The data were produced by immunoSEQ multiplex PCR, yet TCRdb's version contains in-frame clones alone and is incomplete. The sample holds around 60,000 clones, about 85% seen once. Sequenced here: PBMCs, sampled from a glioma patient whose treatment included an IDH1 peptide vaccine. The origin of the receptors is a man aged 25 to 40 with glioma.

In regard to this clone: Different DNA sequences within this sample yield the same CDR3. This rearrangement joins TRBV5-1 to TRBJ2-3, with 7 nucleotides matching TRBD2. V lost 0 bases to trimming and J lost 1 base; unmatched junction nucleotides: 2. The CDR3 totals 15 residues. Looked up from germline, CDR1 is SGHRS and CDR2 is YFSETQ. CDR3 protein: CASSLGRGGTDTQYF. CDR3 in DNA: TGCGCCAGCAGCTTGGGTCGGGGGGGCACAGATACGCAGTATTTT.

This clone was found once. The V gene is TRBV6-5, the J gene TRBJ2-7; a weak D match, TRBD2 (6 bases). From germline, CDR1 is MNHEY and CDR2 SVGAGI. The V end lost 5 bases, the J end lost 2 bases, and 10 bases lay between the germline ends. This CDR3 comprises 13 residues. The CDR3 nucleotides read TGTGCCAGCAGTGGGGGGTTTCCCTACGAGCAGTACTTC. Its protein product is CASSGGFPYEQYF.

J is TRBJ1-1 and V is TRBV5-1, with D perhaps TRBD1 (5 bases). The CDR3 is 14 amino acids. CDR1 is SGHRS and CDR2 is YFSETQ in the germline V gene. V dropped 7 bases and J dropped 3 bases, with 16 bases sitting between them. For the CDR3, the DNA is TGCGCCAGCGGGCCGGGGGGATATTACACTGAAGCTTTCTTT. It translates to CASGPGGYYTEAFF.

The chain recombines TRBV29-1 with TRBJ2-1, with 15 bases that match TRBD2. The CDR3 is 15 residues long. V was clipped by 5 bases and J by 12 bases; unmatched bases: 11. Germline assignment: CDR1 SQVTM and CDR2 ANQGSEA. This chain's CDR3 is CSVPFPGLAGGPQFF. The CDR3 bases are TGCAGCGTTCCCTTTCCGGGACTAGCGGGGGGCCCGCAGTTCTTC.

The V call is TRBV5-1, the J call TRBJ2-5, with TRBD1 matching over 11 bases. Looked up from germline, CDR1 is SGHRS and CDR2 is YFSETQ. CDR3 size: 15 residues. The junction had 6 bases not matched to a gene; V was cut back by 4 bases and J by 4 bases. This CDR3 is CASSPGTGGPETQYF. The CDR3 DNA reads as TGCGCCAGCAGCCCGGGGACAGGGGGGCCAGAGACCCAGTACTTC.

The rearrangement links TRBV10-2 to TRBJ1-1, with D unresolved. There are 14 residues in the CDR3. V was pared by 3 bases and J by 0 bases, with 8 bases between. Germline V lookup: CDR1 WSHSY, CDR2 SAAADI. As DNA, the CDR3 is TGCGCCAGCAGTGATCCGGGAATGAACACTGAAGCTTTCTTT. It codes for CASSDPGMNTEAFF.

A word on this clone: Other DNA sequences in the sample encode the same CDR3. The CDR3 nucleotides read TGTGCCACCAGCAGAGGAACAGGGGGTCGCAATCAGCCCCAGCATTTT. Its protein is CATSRGTGGRNQPQHF. This chain links TRBV15 with TRBJ1-5, with 8 bases matching TRBD1. Germline V gene data show CDR1 as LNHNV and CDR2 as YYDKDF (reference sequence). V lost 1 base to trimming and J lost 2 bases; unmatched junction nucleotides: 4. This CDR3 region has 16 residues. The entire variable domain, with the rest obtained from reference TRBV15 and TRBJ1-5, is as follows: DAMVIQNPRYQVTQFGKPVTLSCSQTLNHNVMYWYQQKSSQAPKLLFHYYDKDFNNEADTPDNFQSRRPNTSFCFLDIRSPGLGDTAMYLCATSRGTGGRNQPQHFGDGTRLSIL.

This chain links TRBV15 with TRBJ1-2; possibly TRBD1 for D (6 bases). The CDR3 loop spans 13 amino acids. Germline-derived CDR1 and CDR2 are LNHNV and YYDKDF (reference sequence). Trimming took off 10 bases at V and 2 bases at J, with 14 bases between the two ends. CDR3 DNA sequence: TGTGCCATCTCGACAGGTCTGAACTATGGCTACACCTTC. Translation: CAISTGLNYGYTF.

The chain couples TRBV11-1 to TRBJ2-1, with TRBD2 as a possible D gene (5 bases). V dropped 6 bases and J dropped 5 bases, with 11 bases sitting between them. The CDR3 sequence is 13 residues long. Germline V gene lookup returns CDR1 SGHAT and CDR2 FQDESV (reference sequence). The CDR3 nucleotides read TGTGCCAGCAGTCAGGACTGGAACAATGAGCAGTTCTTC. Its translation is CASSQDWNNEQFF.

This chain connects TRBV15 to TRBJ2-1, with 7 bases that match TRBD1. V gave up 2 bases and J gave up 6 bases; unmatched junction bases: 13. The CDR3 extends over 17 amino acids. Germline V lookup: CDR1 LNHNV, CDR2 YYDKDF (reference sequence). CDR3 loop: CATSRLRSIGTANEQFF. CDR3 DNA sequence: TGTGCCACCAGCAGACTCCGAAGTATAGGGACAGCCAATGAGCAGTTCTTC.

This clone occurred a few times. The chain has TRBV2 and TRBJ1-1, with D unclear. V lost 1 base to trimming and J lost 0 bases, with 12 bases between them. CDR1 SNHLY and CDR2 FYNNEI come from the germline V gene. The CDR3 has 16 amino acids. In DNA, the CDR3 is TGTGCCAGCAGTGAAGTATTTGGAAGAATGAACACTGAAGCTTTCTTT. It translates to CASSEVFGRMNTEAFF.

The chain couples TRBV7-2 to TRBJ2-3, with 8 bases identical to TRBD2. The trim removed 5 bases at V and 4 bases at J, leaving 5 bases unmatched. Looked up from germline, CDR1 is SGHTA and CDR2 is FQGNSA. The CDR3 sequence is 14 residues long. The CDR3 protein is CASSRSGEADTQYF. In DNA form, the CDR3 reads TGTGCCAGCAGCCGTAGCGGGGAGGCAGATACGCAGTATTTT.

CDR3 coding DNA: TGTGCCAGCAGCGGACGACTGAGCTCCTACAATGAGCAGTTCTTC. It yields the protein CASSGRLSSYNEQFF. The chain carries TRBV11-2 and TRBJ2-1; D not certain. V was cut by 5 bases and J by 0 bases, with 11 bases left in between. CDR3 length: 15 amino acids. Germline V CDR1 and CDR2: SGHAT, FQNNGV. The full variable domain, completed using reference TRBV11-2 and TRBJ2-1, is EAGVAQSPRYKIIEKRQSVAFWCNPISGHATLYWYQQILGQGPKLLIQFQNNGVVDDSQLPKDRFSAERLKGVDSTLKIQPAKLEDSAVYLCASSGRLSSYNEQFFGPGTRLTVL.

This clone was counted only a few times. The CDR3 coding sequence is TGTGCCACCAGCGGACGGAACACCGGGACGGCCTCCTATAATTCACCCCTCCACTTT. Amino acids: CATSGRNTGTASYNSPLHF. The V and J genes are TRBV15 and TRBJ1-6; tentatively, D is TRBD1 (5 bases). Per the germline V gene, CDR1 is LNHNV and CDR2 is YYDKDF (reference sequence). Trimming took 5 bases from V and 0 from J, leaving 20 bases between them. The CDR3 contains 19 residues.

The J gene is TRBJ2-2, the V gene TRBV10-1; no definite D call. This CDR3 region has 13 residues. V gave up 0 bases and J gave up 6 bases, with 5 bases separating them. The germline V gene encodes CDR1 WNHNN and CDR2 SYGVQD (reference sequence). CDR3 DNA: TGCGCCAGCAGTGAGTCAGGACCCGGGGAGCTGTTTTTT. It is translated as CASSESGPGELFF.

In DNA, the CDR3 is TGTGCCAGCAGTTTAGTAAATGGCAATGGCTACACCTTC. Translation gives CASSLVNGNGYTF. The chain has TRBV28 and TRBJ1-2, with D unclear. The CDR3 spans 13 residues. Trimming shortened V by 2 bases and J by 6 bases, and 10 bases separated the two germline ends. Germline CDR1 reads MDHEN; CDR2 reads SYDVKM.

The CDR3 here is CASSYDRAYGYTF. CDR3 in DNA: TGTGCCAGCAGCTACGACAGGGCCTATGGCTACACCTTC. This rearrangement joins TRBV7-2 to TRBJ1-2; TRBD1 aligns across 7 bases. V lost 4 bases, J lost 4 bases, and 3 bases stayed unmatched. Per germline, CDR1 SGHTA and CDR2 FQGNSA. The CDR3 has 13 residues. Full variable domain (outside the CDR3, taken from reference TRBV7-2 and TRBJ1-2): GAGVSQSPSNKVTEKGKDVELRCDPISGHTALYWYRQSLGQGLEFLIYFQGNSAPDKSGLPSDRFSAERTGGSVSTLTIQRTQQEDSAVYLCASSYDRAYGYTFGSGTRLTVV.

The chain couples TRBV10-1 to TRBJ2-7; maybe TRBD1 (6 bases). The V and J ends lost 0 bases and 3 bases respectively, with 9 bases between them. Germline V gene lookup returns CDR1 WNHNN and CDR2 SYGVQD (reference sequence). The CDR3 is made up of 14 amino acids. The CDR3 nucleotides are TGCGCCAGCAGTGAGTCGGCAGGGGACTACGAGCAGTACTTC. As protein: CASSESAGDYEQYF.

This chain joins TRBV5-8 and TRBJ1-5; possibly TRBD1 for D (6 bases). The CDR3 runs to 15 residues. Trimming took 4 bases from V and 5 from J, leaving 16 bases between them. Per germline, CDR1 SGHTS and CDR2 YDEGEE. CDR3 nucleotide sequence: TGTGCCAGCAGCCAAAGGGCACAGGGCGATCAGCCCCAGCATTTT. Protein sequence: CASSQRAQGDQPQHF.

V gene TRBV19 combines with J gene TRBJ1-4; D gene uncertain. Germline V gives CDR1 LNHDA, CDR2 SQIVND (reference sequence). V lost 0 bases to trimming and J lost 8 bases, with 16 bases between them. This CDR3 has 16 residues. The CDR3 DNA reads TGTGCCAGTAGTATAGAGGGTCGACTGGCGGGAGAAAAACTGTTTTTT. It translates to CASSIEGRLAGEKLFF.